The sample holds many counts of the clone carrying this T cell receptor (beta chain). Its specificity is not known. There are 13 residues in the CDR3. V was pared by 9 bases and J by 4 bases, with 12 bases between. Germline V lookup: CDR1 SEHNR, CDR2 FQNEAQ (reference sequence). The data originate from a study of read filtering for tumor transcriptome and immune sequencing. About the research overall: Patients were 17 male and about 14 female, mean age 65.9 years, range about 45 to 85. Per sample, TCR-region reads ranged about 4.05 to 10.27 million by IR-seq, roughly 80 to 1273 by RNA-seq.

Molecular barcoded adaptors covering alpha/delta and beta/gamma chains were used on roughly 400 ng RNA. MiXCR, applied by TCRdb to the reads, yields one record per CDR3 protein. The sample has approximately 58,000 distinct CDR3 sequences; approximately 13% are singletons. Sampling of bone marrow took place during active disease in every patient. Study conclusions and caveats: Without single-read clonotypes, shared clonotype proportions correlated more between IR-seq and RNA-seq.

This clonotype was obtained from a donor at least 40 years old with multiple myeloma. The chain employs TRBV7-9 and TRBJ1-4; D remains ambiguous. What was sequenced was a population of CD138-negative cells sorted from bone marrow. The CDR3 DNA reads TGTGCCAGTGCCACAGCCCTTAATGAAAAACTGTTTTTT. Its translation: CASATALNEKLFF.